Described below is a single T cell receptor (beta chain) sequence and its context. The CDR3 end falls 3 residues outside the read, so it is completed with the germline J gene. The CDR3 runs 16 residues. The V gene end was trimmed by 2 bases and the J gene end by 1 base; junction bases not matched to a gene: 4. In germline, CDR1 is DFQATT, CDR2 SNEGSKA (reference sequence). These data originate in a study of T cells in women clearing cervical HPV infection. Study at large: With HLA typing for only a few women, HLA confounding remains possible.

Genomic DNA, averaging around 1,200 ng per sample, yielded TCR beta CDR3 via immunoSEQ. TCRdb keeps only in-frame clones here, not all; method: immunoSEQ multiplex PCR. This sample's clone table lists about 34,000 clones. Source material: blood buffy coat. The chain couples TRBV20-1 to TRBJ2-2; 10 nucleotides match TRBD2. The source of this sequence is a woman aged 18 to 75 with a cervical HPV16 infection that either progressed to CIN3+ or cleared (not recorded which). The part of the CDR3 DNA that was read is TGCAGTGCTAGACCTGGACTAGCGGAGAACACCGGGGAG. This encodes CSARPGLAENTGE. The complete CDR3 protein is CSARPGLAENTGELFF.